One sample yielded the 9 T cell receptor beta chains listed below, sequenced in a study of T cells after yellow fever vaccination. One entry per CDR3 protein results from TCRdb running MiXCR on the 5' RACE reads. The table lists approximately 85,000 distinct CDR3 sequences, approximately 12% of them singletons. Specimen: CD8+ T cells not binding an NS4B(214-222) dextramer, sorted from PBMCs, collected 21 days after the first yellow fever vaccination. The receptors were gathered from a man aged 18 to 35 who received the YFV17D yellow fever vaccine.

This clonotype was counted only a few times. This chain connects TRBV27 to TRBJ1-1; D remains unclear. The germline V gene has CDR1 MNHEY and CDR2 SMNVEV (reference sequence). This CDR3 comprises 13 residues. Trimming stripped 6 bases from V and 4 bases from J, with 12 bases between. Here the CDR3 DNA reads TGTGCCAGCAGATTTACCGCGGGCACTGAAGCTTTCTTT. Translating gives CASRFTAGTEAFF.

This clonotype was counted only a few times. In nucleotides, the CDR3 is TGTGCCAGCAGCCGGATCTACATTTCTTTCTTT. Protein: CASSRIYISFF. This chain connects TRBV12-3 or TRBV12-4 to TRBJ1-1; D uncertain. The length of the CDR3 is 11 residues. V lost 6 bases to trimming and J lost 12 bases, with 14 bases between them.

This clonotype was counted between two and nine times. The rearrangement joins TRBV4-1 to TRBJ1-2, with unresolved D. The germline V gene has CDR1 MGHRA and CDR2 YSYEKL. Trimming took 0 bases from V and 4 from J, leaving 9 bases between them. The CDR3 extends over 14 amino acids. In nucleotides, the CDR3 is TGCGCCAGCAGCCAAGAGGGCAGGATCTATGGCTACACCTTC. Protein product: CASSQEGRIYGYTF.

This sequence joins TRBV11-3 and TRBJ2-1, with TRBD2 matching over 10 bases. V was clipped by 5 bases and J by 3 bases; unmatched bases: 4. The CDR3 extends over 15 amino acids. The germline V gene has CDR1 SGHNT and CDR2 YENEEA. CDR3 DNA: TGTGCCAGCAGCGTTAGCGGGGGGCTCTACAATGAGCAGTTCTTC. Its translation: CASSVSGGLYNEQFF.

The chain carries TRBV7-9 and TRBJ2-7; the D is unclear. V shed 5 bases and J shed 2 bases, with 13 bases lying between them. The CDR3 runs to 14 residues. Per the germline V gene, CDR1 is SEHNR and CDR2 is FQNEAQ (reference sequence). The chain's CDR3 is CASSPTGRAYEQYV. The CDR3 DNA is TGTGCCAGCAGCCCCACCGGGCGTGCCTACGAGCAGTACGTC.

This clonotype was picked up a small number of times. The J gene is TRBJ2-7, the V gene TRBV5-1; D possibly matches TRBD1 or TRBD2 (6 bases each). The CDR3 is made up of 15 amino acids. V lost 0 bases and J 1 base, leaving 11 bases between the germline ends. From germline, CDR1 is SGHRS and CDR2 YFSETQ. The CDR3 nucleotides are TGCGCCAGCAGCTTGGACAGGGAGGCGTCCTACGAGCAGTACTTC. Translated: CASSLDREASYEQYF. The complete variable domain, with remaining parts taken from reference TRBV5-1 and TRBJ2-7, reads KAGVTQTPRYLIKTRGQQVTLSCSPISGHRSVSWYQQTPGQGLQFLFEYFSETQRNKGNFPGRFSGRQFSNSRSEMNVSTLELGDSALYLCASSLDREASYEQYFGPGTRLTVT.

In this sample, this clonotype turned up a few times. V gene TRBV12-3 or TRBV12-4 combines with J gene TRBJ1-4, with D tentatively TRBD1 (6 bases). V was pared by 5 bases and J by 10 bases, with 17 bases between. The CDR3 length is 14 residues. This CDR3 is CASSAGTPSGKLFF. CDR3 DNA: TGTGCCAGCAGTGCCGGGACACCCTCGGGAAAACTGTTTTTT.

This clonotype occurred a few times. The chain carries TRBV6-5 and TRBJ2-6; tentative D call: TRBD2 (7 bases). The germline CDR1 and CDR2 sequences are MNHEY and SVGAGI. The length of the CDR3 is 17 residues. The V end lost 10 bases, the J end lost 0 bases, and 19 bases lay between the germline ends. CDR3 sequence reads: CATEGGDSNSGANVLTF. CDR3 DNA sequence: TGTGCCACCGAGGGGGGGGACTCAAACTCTGGGGCCAACGTCCTGACTTTC.

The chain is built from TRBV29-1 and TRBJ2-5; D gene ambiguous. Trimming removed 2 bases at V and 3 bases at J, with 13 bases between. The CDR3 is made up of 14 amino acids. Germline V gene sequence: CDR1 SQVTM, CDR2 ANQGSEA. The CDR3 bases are TGCAGCGTTGAACCGATAAATCAGGAAGAGACCCAGTACTTC. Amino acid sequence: CSVEPINQEETQYF.